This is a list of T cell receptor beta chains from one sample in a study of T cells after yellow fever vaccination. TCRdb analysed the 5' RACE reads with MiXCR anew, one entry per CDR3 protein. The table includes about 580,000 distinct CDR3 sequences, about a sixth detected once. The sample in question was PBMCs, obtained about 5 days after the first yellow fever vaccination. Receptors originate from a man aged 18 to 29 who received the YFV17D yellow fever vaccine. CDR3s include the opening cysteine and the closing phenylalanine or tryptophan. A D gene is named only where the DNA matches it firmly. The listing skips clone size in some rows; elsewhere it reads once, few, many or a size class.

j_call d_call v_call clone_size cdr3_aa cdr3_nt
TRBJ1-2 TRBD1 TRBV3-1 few CASSLQGAEGYTF TGTGCCAGCAGCCTACAGGGGGCCGAGGGCTACACCTTC
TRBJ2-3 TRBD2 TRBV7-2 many CASSFGTSGGGADTQYF TGTGCCAGCAGCTTTGGGACTAGCGGGGGGGGGGCAGATACGCAGTATTTT
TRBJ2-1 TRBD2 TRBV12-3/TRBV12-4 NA CASSLAGGQNEQFF TGTGCCAGCAGCTTAGCGGGGGGGCAGAATGAGCAGTTCTTC
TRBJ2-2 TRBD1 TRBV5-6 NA CASSFQRQGALTGELFF TGTGCCAGCAGCTTCCAAAGACAGGGGGCTCTAACCGGGGAGCTGTTTTTT
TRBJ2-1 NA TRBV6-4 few CASSPQGTSYNEQFF TGTGCCAGCAGTCCACAGGGGACTTCCTACAATGAGCAGTTCTTC
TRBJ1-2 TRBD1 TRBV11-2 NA CASTLDRAGYGYTF TGTGCCAGCACGTTGGACAGGGCGGGCTATGGCTACACCTTC
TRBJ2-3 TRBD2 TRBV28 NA CASSRLGGTDTQYF TGTGCCAGCAGCCGCCTGGGGGGGACAGATACGCAGTATTTT
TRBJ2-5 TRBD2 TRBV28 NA CASSFYSSGLAGVETQYF TGTGCCAGCAGTTTTTATTCCAGTGGGCTAGCGGGGGTAGAGACCCAGTACTTC
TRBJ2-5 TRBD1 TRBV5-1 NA CASSFDRGRIETQYF TGCGCCAGCAGCTTTGACAGGGGGCGTATAGAGACCCAGTACTTC
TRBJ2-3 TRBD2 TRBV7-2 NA CASSSVPSGGWTDTQYF TGTGCCAGCAGCTCTGTCCCTAGCGGTGGTTGGACAGATACGCAGTATTTT
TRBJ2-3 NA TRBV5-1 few CASSFPGDGTDTQYF TGCGCCAGCAGCTTTCCAGGGGACGGCACAGATACGCAGTATTTT
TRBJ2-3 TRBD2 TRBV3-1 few CASSQGTSGGHTQYF TGTGCCAGCAGTCAGGGGACTAGCGGGGGCCATACGCAGTATTTT
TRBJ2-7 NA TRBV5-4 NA CASRSRGDHYEQYF TGTGCCAGCAGATCTCGGGGAGACCACTACGAGCAGTACTTC
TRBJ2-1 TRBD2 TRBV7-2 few CASSSLAGGGYEQFF TGTGCCAGCAGCTCTCTAGCGGGGGGGGGCTATGAGCAGTTCTTC
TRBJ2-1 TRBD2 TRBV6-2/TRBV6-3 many CASSYSPPGGIYNEQFF TGTGCCAGCAGTTACTCCCCCCCCGGGGGGATCTACAATGAGCAGTTCTTC
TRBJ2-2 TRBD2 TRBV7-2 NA CACMGASGGTGELFF TGTGCCTGTATGGGGGCTAGCGGGGGCACCGGGGAGCTGTTTTTT
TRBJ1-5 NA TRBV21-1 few CASSNGQGRGSNQPQHF TGTGCCAGCAGCAACGGACAGGGAAGGGGAAGCAATCAGCCCCAGCATTTT
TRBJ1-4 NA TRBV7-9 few CASSLGSLTNEKLFF TGTGCCAGCAGCTTAGGAAGCCTAACTAATGAAAAACTGTTTTTT
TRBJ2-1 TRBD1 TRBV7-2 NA CASSWGTASYNEQFF TGTGCCAGCAGCTGGGGGACAGCTTCCTACAATGAGCAGTTCTTC
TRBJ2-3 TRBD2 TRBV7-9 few CASSFLSGGAGDTQYF TGTGCCAGCAGCTTCCTCAGCGGGGGGGCAGGAGATACGCAGTATTTT
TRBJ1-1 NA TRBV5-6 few CASRQTGRLYEAFF TGTGCCAGCAGGCAGACCGGGAGGCTTTATGAAGCTTTCTTT
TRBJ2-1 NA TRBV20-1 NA CSARTVYNEQFF TGCAGTGCTCGGACAGTCTACAATGAGCAGTTCTTC
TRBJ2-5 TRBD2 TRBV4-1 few CASSQITQRGGTQYF TGCGCCAGCAGCCAAATAACCCAGCGGGGGGGGACCCAGTACTTC
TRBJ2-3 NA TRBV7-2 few CASSLYVNRDTQYF TGTGCCAGCAGCTTATATGTTAATCGGGATACGCAGTATTTT
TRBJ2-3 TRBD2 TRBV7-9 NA CASSSPLAGGPHTQYF TGTGCCAGCAGCTCACCTCTAGCGGGGGGGCCACATACGCAGTATTTT
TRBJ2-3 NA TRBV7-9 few CASSLGHPNESTDTQYF TGTGCCAGCAGTCTGGGGCACCCGAACGAATCCACAGATACGCAGTATTTT
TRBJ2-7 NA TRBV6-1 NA CASSPRAESYEQYF TGTGCCAGCAGCCCAAGGGCAGAGTCCTACGAGCAGTACTTC
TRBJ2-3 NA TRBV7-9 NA CASSKNQRASDTQYF TGTGCCAGCAGCAAAAATCAGAGGGCGTCCGATACGCAGTATTTT
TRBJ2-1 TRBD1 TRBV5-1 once CASSLVAGGLDEQFF TGCGCCAGCAGCTTGGTGGCAGGGGGCTTAGATGAGCAGTTCTTC